These 19 T cell receptor beta chains came from one sample sequenced in a study of shared clonotypes between healthy human individuals. Libraries were prepared by immunoSEQ multiplex PCR; TCRdb keeps only in-frame clonotypes and omits some of them. The sample lists more than 2 million clones, roughly 95% occurring once. Sample: naive CD4+ T cells sorted from blood. Subset given: CD45RA+ positively selected. The receptors stem from a man between 18 and 35 years old in good health.

This clone showed up just once. The rearrangement links TRBV18 to TRBJ2-7; TRBD1 is a possible D gene (5 bases). This CDR3 has 14 residues. The germline V gene encodes CDR1 KGHSH and CDR2 LQKENI. Trimming cost V 1 base and J 4 bases, with 11 bases left between them. CDR3 sequence (DNA): TGTGCCAGCTCACCACGGGGCCCCGGGTACGAGCAGTACTTC. Amino acid sequence: CASSPRGPGYEQYF.

The chain couples TRBV30 to TRBJ1-2; possibly TRBD1 for D (5 bases). The CDR3 loop spans 12 amino acids. The germline V and J ends were trimmed by 0 bases and 6 bases, with 8 bases remaining between them. Per germline, CDR1 GTSNPN and CDR2 SVGIG (reference sequence). CDR3 in amino acids: CAWSVRGNGYTF. The CDR3 DNA follows: TGTGCCTGGAGTGTACGGGGGAATGGCTACACCTTC.

The chain combines TRBV27 with TRBJ1-2; no firm D call. The CDR3 is 13 amino acids. V was cut by 1 base and J by 6 bases, with 9 bases left in between. Per germline, CDR1 MNHEY and CDR2 SMNVEV (reference sequence). This CDR3 is CASSLYKNDGYTF. The CDR3 bases are TGTGCCAGCAGTTTATACAAAAATGATGGCTACACCTTC.

This sequence joins TRBV7-9 and TRBJ2-1; 10 bases are shared with TRBD2. Germline CDR1 reads SEHNR; CDR2 reads FQNEAQ (reference sequence). This CDR3 comprises 16 residues. With 5 bases clipped from V and 9 bases from J, the junction kept 13 bases outside the gene matches. Here the CDR3 reads CASSIDTGLAISEQFF. CDR3 sequence (DNA): TGTGCCAGCAGCATCGATACGGGACTAGCGATTAGTGAGCAGTTCTTC. Using reference TRBV7-9 and TRBJ2-1 for the parts outside the CDR3, the full variable domain is DTGVSQNPRHKITKRGQNVTFRCDPISEHNRLYWYRQTLGQGPEFLTYFQNEAQLEKSRLLSDRFSAERPKGSFSTLEIQRTEQGDSAMYLCASSIDTGLAISEQFFGPGTRLTVL.

The chain employs TRBV30 and TRBJ1-2; D unclear. The length of the CDR3 is 12 residues. Germline lookup yields CDR1 GTSNPN and CDR2 SVGIG (reference sequence). V lost 6 bases to trimming and J lost 2 bases, with 10 bases between them. The CDR3 region is CACGGYNYGYTF. The CDR3 nucleotides read TGTGCCTGCGGCGGGTACAACTATGGCTACACCTTC.

This chain links TRBV5-1 with TRBJ1-1; the D gene is possibly TRBD1 (5 bases). Germline values: CDR1 SGHRS, CDR2 YFSETQ. V lost 7 bases, J lost 3 bases, and 31 bases lay in between. The CDR3 length is 19 residues. The CDR3 DNA reads as TGCGCCAGCCGAAGACAGTCACGGGAAGGGCCGGCGGGTGACACTGAAGCTTTCTTT. This gives the protein CASRRQSREGPAGDTEAFF.

This sequence joins TRBV28 and TRBJ2-3; D is undetermined. The CDR3 contains 15 residues. Germline CDR1 and CDR2: MDHEN and SYDVKM. The V gene lost 3 bases and the J gene lost 1 base, with 11 bases spanning the gap. In DNA, the CDR3 is TGTGCCAGCAGTTTCCAGCGCTGGGGCACAGATACGCAGTATTTT. It translates to CASSFQRWGTDTQYF. Based on the CDR3 plus reference TRBV28 and TRBJ2-3, the full variable domain is DVKVTQSSRYLVKRTGEKVFLECVQDMDHENMFWYRQDPGLGLRLIYFSYDVKMKEKGDIPEGYSVSREKKERFSLILESASTNQTSMYLCASSFQRWGTDTQYFGPGTRLTVL.

The chain couples TRBV27 to TRBJ2-7; 10 bases agree with TRBD1. The CDR3 spans 16 residues. Germline V gene sequence: CDR1 MNHEY, CDR2 SMNVEV (reference sequence). Trimming at V came to 5 bases and at J to 6 bases, leaving 13 bases not matched to a gene. This chain's CDR3 is CASSPMGQGSGGEQYF. The CDR3 region has the DNA TGTGCCAGCAGTCCAATGGGACAGGGGAGTGGAGGCGAGCAGTACTTC.

This sequence joins TRBV11-2 and TRBJ2-1; TRBD2 matches 7 bases. V dropped 1 base and J dropped 6; count of bases not matched to a gene: 6. This CDR3 has 15 amino acids. CDR1 is SGHAT, CDR2 FQNNGV, per germline. CDR3 nucleotides: TGTGCCAGCAGCTTAGGGACTAGTGTTAGCAATGAGCAGTTCTTC. Amino acid sequence: CASSLGTSVSNEQFF.

This rearrangement joins TRBV5-4 to TRBJ1-6; D may be TRBD1 (5 bases). The CDR3 is 14 residues long. With 6 bases removed from V and 7 bases from J, the gap between germline ends came to 14 bases. CDR1 and CDR2 from the germline V gene are SGHNT and YYREEE (reference sequence). CDR3 DNA: TGTGCCAGCACCTGGCGGGGGGTAAATTCACCCCTCCACTTT. It codes for CASTWRGVNSPLHF.

The chain links TRBV5-4 to TRBJ1-2; possibly TRBD1 for D (6 bases). The germline V gene has CDR1 SGHNT and CDR2 YYREEE (reference sequence). With 0 bases removed from V and 4 bases from J, the gap between germline ends came to 7 bases. The CDR3 runs 13 residues. The CDR3 reads CASSLGTAYGYTF. The CDR3 nucleotides are TGTGCCAGCAGCTTGGGGACAGCCTATGGCTACACCTTC. Complete variable domain (other parts from reference TRBV5-4 and TRBJ1-2): ETGVTQSPTHLIKTRGQQVTLRCSSQSGHNTVSWYQQALGQGPQFIFQYYREEENGRGNFPPRFSGLQFPNYSSELNVNALELDDSALYLCASSLGTAYGYTFGSGTRLTVV.

The gene calls are TRBV5-6 and TRBJ1-5; D uncertain. Per the germline V gene, CDR1 is SGHDT and CDR2 is YYEEEE. V gave up 0 bases and J gave up 0 bases, with 10 bases separating them. There are 16 residues in the CDR3. CDR3 loop: CASSLAGANSNQPQHF. CDR3 DNA sequence: TGTGCCAGCAGCTTGGCCGGAGCCAATAGCAATCAGCCCCAGCATTTT.

This chain connects TRBV11-2 to TRBJ1-1, with D perhaps matching TRBD1 (6 bases). CDR3 length equals 13 residues. V was trimmed by 6 bases and J by 2 bases, leaving 10 bases between them. Germline CDR1 and CDR2: SGHAT and FQNNGV. CDR3 sequence: CASRPGVNTEAFF. As DNA, the CDR3 is TGTGCCAGCAGGCCAGGGGTTAACACTGAAGCTTTCTTT.

The gene calls are TRBV11-2 and TRBJ1-5; D unresolved. The V gene lost 4 bases and the J gene lost 0 bases, with 16 bases spanning the gap. This CDR3 has 17 amino acids. From germline, CDR1 is SGHAT and CDR2 FQNNGV. The CDR3 region has the DNA TGTGCCAGCAGCTCCCACCTAGGGTGGATTAGCAATCAGCCCCAGCATTTT. Protein product: CASSSHLGWISNQPQHF.

V usage is TRBV25-1 and J usage is TRBJ1-4; possibly TRBD1 for D (5 bases). Germline V lookup: CDR1 MGHDK, CDR2 SYGVNS. The CDR3 has 15 amino acids. V lost 9 bases, J lost 8 bases, and 22 bases lay in between. The CDR3 spells CASSRTDLWGEKLFF. CDR3 DNA: TGTGCCAGTTCCCGAACGGACCTCTGGGGCGAAAAACTGTTTTTT.

The chain uses TRBV9 and TRBJ2-5, with TRBD1 matching over 9 bases. CDR3 size: 15 residues. V shed 4 bases, J shed 4 bases, and the junction held 8 bases outside the gene matches. Germline V gives CDR1 SGDLS, CDR2 YYNGEE. CDR3 protein: CASSFGDRERETQYF. The CDR3 coding sequence is TGTGCCAGCAGCTTTGGGGACAGGGAACGAGAGACCCAGTACTTC. The whole variable domain, filled in from reference TRBV9 and TRBJ2-5, reads DSGVTQTPKHLITATGQRVTLRCSPRSGDLSVYWYQQSLDQGLQFLIQYYNGEERAKGNILERFSAQQFPDLHSELNLSSLELGDSALYFCASSFGDRERETQYFGPGTRLLVL.

The gene calls are TRBV18 and TRBJ2-5; possibly TRBD2 for D (5 bases). V was clipped by 3 bases and J by 1 base, with 12 bases between them. Germline CDR1 reads KGHSH; CDR2 reads LQKENI. The CDR3 extends over 15 amino acids. CDR3 bases: TGTGCCAGCTCACCCGCCGGGCGGGCCCAAGAGACCCAGTACTTC. Its translation: CASSPAGRAQETQYF.

This chain uses TRBV7-2 with TRBJ2-1; 8 nucleotides align to TRBD2. This CDR3 is built from 15 residues. The junction had 9 bases not matched to a gene; V was cut back by 5 bases and J by 6 bases. From germline, CDR1 is SGHTA and CDR2 FQGNSA. CDR3 region: CASSPALAGTNEQFF. As DNA, the CDR3 is TGTGCCAGCAGCCCCGCGCTAGCGGGTACCAATGAGCAGTTCTTC.

The gene calls are TRBV4-3 and TRBJ2-7; no clear D gene. The CDR3 contains 15 residues. Between the trimmed V and J ends, which lost 4 bases and 0 bases, there was a span of 13 bases. The germline gives CDR1 LGHNA, CDR2 YSLEER. For the CDR3, the DNA is TGCGCCAGCAGCCCCCTGGGCCGAAGCTCCTACGAGCAGTACTTC. This gives the protein CASSPLGRSSYEQYF.